Listed below are T cell receptor beta chains from one sample, sequenced in a study of blood T cell repertoires in COVID-19. Clones were read by immunoSEQ multiplex PCR, and TCRdb kept only the in-frame ones, dropping some. The sample contains some 270,000 clones, about 89% of which appear only once. The sequenced sample was peripheral blood. The receptors shown here come from a man aged 25-45 years with acute or convalescent COVID-19. The CDR3 runs from the conserved cysteine through the conserved F or W. The D gene is left open where the match is weak. The listing skips clone size in some rows; elsewhere it reads once, few, many or a size class.

j_call d_call clone_size v_call cdr3_nt cdr3_aa
TRBJ1-2 . . TRBV20-1 TGCAGCAGTACAGGGAAGGATGGCTACACCTTC CSSTGKDGYTF
TRBJ2-5 . . TRBV28 TGTGCCAGCATAAGTGAACTATACCAAGAGACCCAGTACTTC CASISELYQETQYF
TRBJ1-1 . . TRBV5-4 TGTGCCAGCAGCTTTCCGACGGCAGGCATGAACACTGAAGCTTTCTTT CASSFPTAGMNTEAFF
TRBJ2-1 . . TRBV20-1 TGCAGTGCTAGTGGGGGAGTCGTCTCCTACAATGAGCAGTTCTTC CSASGGVVSYNEQFF
TRBJ1-2 TRBD1 . TRBV5-4 TGTGCCAGCACCCATTGGGACAGACGAATGGATGGCTACACCTTC CASTHWDRRMDGYTF
TRBJ2-4 . once TRBV5-4 TGTGCCAGCAGCTCCATGGACAGCCTAGCCAAAAACATTCAGTACTTC CASSSMDSLAKNIQYF
TRBJ2-2 . once TRBV27 TGTGCCAGCAGTATCGAGGGCGGGCAGGACACCGGGGAGCTGTTTTTT CASSIEGGQDTGELFF
TRBJ1-2 . . TRBV7-9 TGTGCCAGCAGCTTACCCCCAGAAAGCCAGGGAGGCTACACCTTC CASSLPPESQGGYTF
TRBJ2-3 . . TRBV7-9 TGTGCCAGCAGCTTACCAGGCACAGATACGCAGTATTTT CASSLPGTDTQYF
TRBJ1-5 . . TRBV7-2 TGTGCCAGCAGCTTTCAGGGCAATCAGCCCCAGCATTTT CASSFQGNQPQHF
TRBJ1-5 . . TRBV5-1 TGCGCCAGCAGACGGACAAACAATCAGCCCCAGCATTTT CASRRTNNQPQHF
TRBJ1-2 . . TRBV5-1 TGCGCCAGCAGCTCATCAAGTAAGGGGGGCTACACCTTC CASSSSSKGGYTF
TRBJ2-7 TRBD1 . TRBV2 TGTGCCAGCAGTCGACAGGGAGCCTACGAGCAGTACTTC CASSRQGAYEQYF
TRBJ1-1 TRBD1 . TRBV10-1 TGCGCCAGCAGGTCCAGGGGGAGCACTGAAGCTTTCTTT CASRSRGSTEAFF
TRBJ2-5 TRBD2 . TRBV3-1/TRBV3-2 TGTGCCAGCAGCCAAGATCTTCCAGGGATGACTAGCGGGGGGGGTGGCCAAGAGACCCAGTACTTC CASSQDLPGMTSGGGGQETQYF
TRBJ1-5 . . TRBV19 TGTGCCAGTAGTTTAGGTCAAGTGGCAGGTCGCAATCAGCCCCAGCATTTT CASSLGQVAGRNQPQHF
TRBJ2-7 TRBD2 . TRBV7-8 TGTGCCAGCAGCCAAGTGAGCCAAGTGGGAATTGGGGGGGAGTTCGACGAGCAGTACTTC CASSQVSQVGIGGEFDEQYF